What follows is one TCR beta chain and its context. This specimen belongs to a study of T-cell reconstitution after alpha-beta-depleted transplantation in children. Between the trimmed V and J ends, which lost 3 bases and 4 bases, there was a span of 16 bases. CDR3 length equals 16 residues. CDR1 is LNHDA, CDR2 SQIVND, per germline (reference sequence). It was with unique molecular identifiers that the TCRbeta library was prepared. TCRdb re-called the PCR reads through MiXCR, storing one row per CDR3 protein. The data contain about 190,000 distinct CDR3 sequences, less than 8% of them singletons. This TCR came from a human donor who donated a stem cell graft to a child with Wiskott-Aldrich syndrome. Sequenced material: PBMCs from the stem cell graft donor, taken from the stem cell graft. The genes are TRBV19 and TRBJ1-5; a weak D match, TRBD1 (6 bases). This chain's CDR3 is CASSISLTGANQPQHF. The DNA of the CDR3 is TGTGCCAGTAGTATTAGTTTGACAGGTGCGAATCAGCCCCAGCATTTT.